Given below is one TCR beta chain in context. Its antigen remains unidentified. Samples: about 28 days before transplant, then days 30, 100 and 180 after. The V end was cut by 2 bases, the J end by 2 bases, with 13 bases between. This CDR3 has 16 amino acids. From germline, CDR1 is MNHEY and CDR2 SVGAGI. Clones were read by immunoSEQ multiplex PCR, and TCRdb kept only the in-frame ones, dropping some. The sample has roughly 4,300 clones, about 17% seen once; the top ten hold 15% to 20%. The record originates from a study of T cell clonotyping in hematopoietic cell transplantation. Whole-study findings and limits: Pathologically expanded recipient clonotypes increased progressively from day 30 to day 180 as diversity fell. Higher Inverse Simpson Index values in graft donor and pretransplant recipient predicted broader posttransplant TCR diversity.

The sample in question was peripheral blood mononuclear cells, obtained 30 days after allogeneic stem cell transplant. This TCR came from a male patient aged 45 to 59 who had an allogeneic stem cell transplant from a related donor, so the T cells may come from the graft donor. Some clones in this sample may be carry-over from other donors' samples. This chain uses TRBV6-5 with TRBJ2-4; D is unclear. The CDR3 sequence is CASSYLPRSSKNIQYF. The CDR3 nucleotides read TGTGCCAGCAGTTACCTCCCCCGGTCATCCAAAAACATTCAGTACTTC.